The following is a T cell receptor beta chain sequence with its context. Antigen unknown. The record originates from a study of T cells in Graves' hyperthyroidism and ophthalmopathy. Germline CDR1 LGHDT, CDR2 YNNKEL (reference sequence). V shed 4 bases, J shed 5 bases, and the junction held 11 bases outside the gene matches. The CDR3 is made up of 16 amino acids. Regarding the study as a whole: Blood also carried most thyroid clonotypes expanded above 0.001.

Amplification of TCR beta CDR3 regions was performed using RNA transcripts as template. HTBI primers were the set used in a first-round RT-PCR of the TCR CDR3. TCRdb reanalysed the multiplex PCR reads using MiXCR and keeps one entry per CDR3 protein. The sample contains 350,000 to 400,000 distinct CDR3 sequences, roughly 19% of which appear only once. The sequence was collected from a woman aged 18-29 years with Graves' hyperthyroidism. The chain carries TRBV3-1 and TRBJ2-5, with TRBD2 matching over 9 bases. The sample consisted of blood. Here the CDR3 DNA reads TGTGCCAGCAGCCTCCTCCGGAGGACTAGCGACGAGACCCAGTACTTC. It is translated as CASSLLRRTSDETQYF.